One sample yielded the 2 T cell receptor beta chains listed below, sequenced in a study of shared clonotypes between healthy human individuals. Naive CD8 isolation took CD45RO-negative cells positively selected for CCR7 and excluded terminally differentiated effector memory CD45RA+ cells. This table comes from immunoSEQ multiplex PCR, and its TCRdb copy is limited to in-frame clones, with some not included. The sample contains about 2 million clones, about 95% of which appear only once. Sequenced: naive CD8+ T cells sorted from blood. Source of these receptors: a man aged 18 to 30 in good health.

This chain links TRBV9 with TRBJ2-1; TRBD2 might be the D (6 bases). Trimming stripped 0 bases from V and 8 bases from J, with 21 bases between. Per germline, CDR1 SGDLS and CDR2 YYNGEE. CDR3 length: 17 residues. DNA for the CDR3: TGTGCCAGCAGCGTAGAAGGAACTAGCACCGCCCTTCATGAGCAGTTCTTC. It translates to CASSVEGTSTALHEQFF. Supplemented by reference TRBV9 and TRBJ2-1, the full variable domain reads DSGVTQTPKHLITATGQRVTLRCSPRSGDLSVYWYQQSLDQGLQFLIQYYNGEERAKGNILERFSAQQFPDLHSELNLSSLELGDSALYFCASSVEGTSTALHEQFFGPGTRLTVL.

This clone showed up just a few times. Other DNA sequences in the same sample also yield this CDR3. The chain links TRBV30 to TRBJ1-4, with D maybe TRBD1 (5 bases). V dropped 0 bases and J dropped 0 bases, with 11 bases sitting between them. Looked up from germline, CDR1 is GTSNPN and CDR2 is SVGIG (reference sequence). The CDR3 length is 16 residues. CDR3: CAWSVGRAATNEKLFF. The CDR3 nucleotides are TGTGCCTGGAGTGTCGGCAGGGCAGCAACTAATGAAAAACTGTTTTTT.